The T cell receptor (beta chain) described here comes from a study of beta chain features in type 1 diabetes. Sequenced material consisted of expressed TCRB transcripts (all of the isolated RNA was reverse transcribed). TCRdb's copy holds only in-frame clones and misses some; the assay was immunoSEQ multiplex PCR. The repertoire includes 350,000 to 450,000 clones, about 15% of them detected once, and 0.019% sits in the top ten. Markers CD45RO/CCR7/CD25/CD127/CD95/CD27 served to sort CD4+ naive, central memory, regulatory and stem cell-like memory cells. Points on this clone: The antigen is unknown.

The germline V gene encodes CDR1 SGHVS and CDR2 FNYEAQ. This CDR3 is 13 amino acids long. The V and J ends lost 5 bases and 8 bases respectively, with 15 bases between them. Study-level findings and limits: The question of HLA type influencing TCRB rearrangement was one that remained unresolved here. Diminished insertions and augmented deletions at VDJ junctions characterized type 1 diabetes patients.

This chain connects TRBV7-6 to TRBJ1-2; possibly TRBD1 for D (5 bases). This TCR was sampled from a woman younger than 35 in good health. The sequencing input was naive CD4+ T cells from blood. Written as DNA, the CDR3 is TGTGCCAGCAGCCCCCAGGGAGGGTCAGGCTACACCTTC. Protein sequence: CASSPQGGSGYTF.